This TCR beta chain is from a study of T cell repertoires in cytomegalovirus infection. The overall study: In public TCR beta signatures, there were indications of both CMV infection and matching HLA type.

The sample holds a few counts of this clonotype. As yet, its antigen is unknown. TCRdb processed the reads anew with MiXCR; each CDR3 protein has one entry. The data show some 180,000 distinct CDR3 sequences, with about a sixth seen just once and approximately 25% held by the top ten. Whole-study findings and limits: The response measured ex vivo was dominated by TCR beta clonotypes (HLA-C-restricted and CMV-specific). The cumulative frequency of public TCR beta families identified carriers of CMV plus the relevant HLA.

The CDR3 runs to 13 residues. In germline, CDR1 is ENHRY, CDR2 SYGVKD. V lost 10 bases and J lost 8; bases outside the gene matches: 11. This receptor was obtained from a human donor in good health (CMV status not recorded). Some clones in this sample may be carry-over from other donors' samples. Sequenced sample: CD8+ T cells from PBMCs. The J gene is TRBJ1-2, the V gene TRBV10-3; 9 bases are a match to TRBD1. CDR3 DNA: TGTGCCACTTTCCGGGACAGGGTTGGCGGCTACACCTTC. Its translation: CATFRDRVGGYTF.